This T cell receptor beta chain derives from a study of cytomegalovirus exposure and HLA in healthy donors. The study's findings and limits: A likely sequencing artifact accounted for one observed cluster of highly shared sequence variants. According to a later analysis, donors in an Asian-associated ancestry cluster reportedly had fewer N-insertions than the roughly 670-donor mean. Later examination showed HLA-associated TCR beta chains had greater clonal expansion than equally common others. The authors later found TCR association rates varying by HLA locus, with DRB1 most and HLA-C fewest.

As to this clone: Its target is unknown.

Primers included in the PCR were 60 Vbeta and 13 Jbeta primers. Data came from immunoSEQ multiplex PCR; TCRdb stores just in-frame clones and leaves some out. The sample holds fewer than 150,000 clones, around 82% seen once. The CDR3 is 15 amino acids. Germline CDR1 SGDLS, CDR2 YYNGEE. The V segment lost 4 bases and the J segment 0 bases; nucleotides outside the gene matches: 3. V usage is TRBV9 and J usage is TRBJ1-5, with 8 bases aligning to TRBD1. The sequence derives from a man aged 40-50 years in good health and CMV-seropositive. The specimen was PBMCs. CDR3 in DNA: TGTGCCAGCAGCCCAGGACAGGGTAGCAATCAGCCCCAGCATTTT. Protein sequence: CASSPGQGSNQPQHF.